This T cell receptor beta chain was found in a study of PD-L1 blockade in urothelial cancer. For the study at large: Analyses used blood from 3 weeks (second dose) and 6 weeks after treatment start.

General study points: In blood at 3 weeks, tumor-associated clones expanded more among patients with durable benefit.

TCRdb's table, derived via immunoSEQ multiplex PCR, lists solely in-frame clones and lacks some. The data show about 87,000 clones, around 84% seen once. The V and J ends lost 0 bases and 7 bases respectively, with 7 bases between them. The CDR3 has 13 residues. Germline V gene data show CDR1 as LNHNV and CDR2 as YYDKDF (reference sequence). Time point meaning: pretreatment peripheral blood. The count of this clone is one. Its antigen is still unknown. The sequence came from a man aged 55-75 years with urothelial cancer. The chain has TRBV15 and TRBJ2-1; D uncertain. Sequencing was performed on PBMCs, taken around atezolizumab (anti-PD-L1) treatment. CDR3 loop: CATSRDLGNEQFF. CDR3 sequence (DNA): TGTGCCACCAGCAGAGATCTCGGGAATGAGCAGTTCTTC. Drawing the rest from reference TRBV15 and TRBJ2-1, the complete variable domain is DAMVIQNPRYQVTQFGKPVTLSCSQTLNHNVMYWYQQKSSQAPKLLFHYYDKDFNNEADTPDNFQSRRPNTSFCFLDIRSPGLGDTAMYLCATSRDLGNEQFFGPGTRLTVL.